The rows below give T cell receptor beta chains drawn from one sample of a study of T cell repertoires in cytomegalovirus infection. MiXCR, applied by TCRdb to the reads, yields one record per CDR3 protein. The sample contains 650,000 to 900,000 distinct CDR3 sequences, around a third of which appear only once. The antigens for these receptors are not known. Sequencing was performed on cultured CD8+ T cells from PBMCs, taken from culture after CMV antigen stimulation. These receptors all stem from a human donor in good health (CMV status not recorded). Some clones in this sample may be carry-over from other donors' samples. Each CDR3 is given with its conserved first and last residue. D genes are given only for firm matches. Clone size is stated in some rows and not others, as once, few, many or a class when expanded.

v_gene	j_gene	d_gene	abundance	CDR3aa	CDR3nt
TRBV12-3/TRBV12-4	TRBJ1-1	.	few	CASSPDIYGVNTEAFF	TGTGCCAGCAGTCCCGACATCTACGGGGTGAACACTGAAGCTTTCTTT
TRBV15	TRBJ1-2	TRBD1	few	CATSGQDLGYTF	TGTGCCACCTCGGGACAGGACCTTGGCTACACCTTC
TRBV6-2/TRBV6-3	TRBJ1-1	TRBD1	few	CATSEEAGGAGEAFF	TGTGCCACAAGTGAGGAAGCAGGGGGCGCGGGTGAAGCTTTCTTT
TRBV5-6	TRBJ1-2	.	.	CASSGPGGLRDGYTF	TGTGCCAGCAGCGGCCCGGGGGGGCTCAGGGATGGCTACACCTTC
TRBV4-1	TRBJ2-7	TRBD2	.	CASSQVPGGSYEQYF	TGCGCCAGCAGCCAAGTTCCGGGGGGTTCCTACGAGCAGTACTTC
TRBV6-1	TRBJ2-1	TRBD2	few	CASSPLGAGNEQFF	TGTGCCAGCAGTCCCCTGGGAGCGGGAAATGAGCAGTTCTTC
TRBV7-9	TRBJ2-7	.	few	CASSFLSEYEQYF	TGTGCCAGCAGCTTCTTATCGGAGTACGAGCAGTACTTC
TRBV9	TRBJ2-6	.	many	CASSVDRTNNGYSGANVLTF	TGTGCCAGCAGCGTAGACAGGACTAACAACGGGTACTCTGGGGCCAACGTCCTGACTTTC
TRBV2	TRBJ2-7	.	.	CASSGSPYEQYF	TGTGCCAGCAGTGGGTCTCCCTACGAGCAGTACTTC
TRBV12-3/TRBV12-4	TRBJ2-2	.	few	CASSLVGITGELFF	TGTGCCAGCAGTTTAGTGGGGATCACCGGGGAGCTGTTTTTT
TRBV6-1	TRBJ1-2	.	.	CASRTDVVYDYGYTF	TGTGCCAGCAGGACGGACGTAGTCTATGACTATGGCTACACCTTC
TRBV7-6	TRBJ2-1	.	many	CASSLGVGRSHEQFF	TGTGCCAGCAGCTTAGGCGTGGGCAGGTCCCATGAGCAGTTCTTC
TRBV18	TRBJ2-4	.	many	CASSPEQTLAKNIQYF	TGTGCCAGCTCACCGGAGCAAACACTAGCCAAAAACATTCAGTACTTC
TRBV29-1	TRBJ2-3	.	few	CSVRAGGTQYF	TGCAGCGTCAGGGCTGGGGGTACGCAGTATTTT
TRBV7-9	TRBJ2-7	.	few	CASSLVPDYEQYF	TGTGCCAGCAGTCTAGTCCCCGATTACGAGCAGTACTTC
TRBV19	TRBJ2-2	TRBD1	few	CASSIDGTGGNGELFF	TGTGCCAGTAGTATAGATGGGACAGGGGGCAACGGGGAGCTGTTTTTT